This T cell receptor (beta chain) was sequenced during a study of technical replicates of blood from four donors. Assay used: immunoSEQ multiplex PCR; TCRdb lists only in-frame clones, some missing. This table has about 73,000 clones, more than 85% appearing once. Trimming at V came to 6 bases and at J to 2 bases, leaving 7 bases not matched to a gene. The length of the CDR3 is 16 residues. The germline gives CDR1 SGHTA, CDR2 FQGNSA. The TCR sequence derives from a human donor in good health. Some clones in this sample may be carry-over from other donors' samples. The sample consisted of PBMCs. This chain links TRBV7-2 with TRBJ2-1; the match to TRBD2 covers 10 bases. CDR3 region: CASRPSGSVAYNEQFF. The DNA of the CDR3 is TGTGCCAGCAGACCTAGCGGGAGTGTCGCCTACAATGAGCAGTTCTTC. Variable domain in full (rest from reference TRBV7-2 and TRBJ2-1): GAGVSQSPSNKVTEKGKDVELRCDPISGHTALYWYRQSLGQGLEFLIYFQGNSAPDKSGLPSDRFSAERTGGSVSTLTIQRTQQEDSAVYLCASRPSGSVAYNEQFFGPGTRLTVL.